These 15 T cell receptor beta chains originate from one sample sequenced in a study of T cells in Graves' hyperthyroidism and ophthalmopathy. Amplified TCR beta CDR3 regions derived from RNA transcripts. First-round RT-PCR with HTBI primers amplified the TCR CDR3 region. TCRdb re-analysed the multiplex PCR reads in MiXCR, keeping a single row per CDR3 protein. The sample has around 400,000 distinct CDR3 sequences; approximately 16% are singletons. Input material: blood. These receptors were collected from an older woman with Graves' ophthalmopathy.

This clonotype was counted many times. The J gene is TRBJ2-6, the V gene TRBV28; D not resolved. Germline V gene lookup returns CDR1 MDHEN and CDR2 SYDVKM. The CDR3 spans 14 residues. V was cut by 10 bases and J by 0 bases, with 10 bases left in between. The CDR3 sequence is CATHRSSGANVLTF. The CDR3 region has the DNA TGTGCCACCCACCGGAGCTCTGGGGCCAACGTCCTGACTTTC.

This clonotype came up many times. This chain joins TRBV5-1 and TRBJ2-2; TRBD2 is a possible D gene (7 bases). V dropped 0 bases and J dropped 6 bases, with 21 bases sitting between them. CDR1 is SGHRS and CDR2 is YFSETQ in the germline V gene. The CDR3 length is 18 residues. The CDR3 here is CASSLARGGGRGAGELFF. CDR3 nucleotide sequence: TGCGCCAGCAGCTTGGCCAGGGGCGGCGGGAGAGGAGCCGGGGAGCTGTTTTTT.

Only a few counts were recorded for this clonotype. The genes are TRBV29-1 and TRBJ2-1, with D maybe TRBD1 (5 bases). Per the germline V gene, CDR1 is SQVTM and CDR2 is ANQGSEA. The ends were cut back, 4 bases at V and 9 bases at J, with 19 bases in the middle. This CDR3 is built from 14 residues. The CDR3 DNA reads TGCAGCGTTGTCAGGGTCCTTGAGGTGGGTGAGCAGTTCTTC. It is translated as CSVVRVLEVGEQFF.

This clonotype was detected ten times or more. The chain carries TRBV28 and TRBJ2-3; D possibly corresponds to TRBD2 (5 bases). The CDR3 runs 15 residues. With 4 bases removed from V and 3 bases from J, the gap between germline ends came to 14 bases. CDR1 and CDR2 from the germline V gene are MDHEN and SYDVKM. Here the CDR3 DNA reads TGTGCCAGCAGTTCCCACGAGGGCGGAACAGATACGCAGTATTTT. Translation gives CASSSHEGGTDTQYF.

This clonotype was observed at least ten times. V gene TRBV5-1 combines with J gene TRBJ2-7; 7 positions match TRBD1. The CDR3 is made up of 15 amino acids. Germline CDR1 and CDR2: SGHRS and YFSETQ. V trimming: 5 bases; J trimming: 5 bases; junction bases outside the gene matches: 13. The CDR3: CASRMTVRQGDEQYF. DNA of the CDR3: TGCGCCAGCAGGATGACCGTGCGACAGGGAGACGAGCAGTACTTC. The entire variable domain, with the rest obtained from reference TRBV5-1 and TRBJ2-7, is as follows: KAGVTQTPRYLIKTRGQQVTLSCSPISGHRSVSWYQQTPGQGLQFLFEYFSETQRNKGNFPGRFSGRQFSNSRSEMNVSTLELGDSALYLCASRMTVRQGDEQYFGPGTRLTVT.

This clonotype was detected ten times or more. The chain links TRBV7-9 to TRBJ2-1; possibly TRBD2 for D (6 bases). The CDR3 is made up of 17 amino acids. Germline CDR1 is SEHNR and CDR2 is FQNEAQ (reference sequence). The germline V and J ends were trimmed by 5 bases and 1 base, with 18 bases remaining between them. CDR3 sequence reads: CASSRSRAGTSYNEQFF. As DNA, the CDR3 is TGTGCCAGCAGCCGTTCCCGGGCGGGAACATCCTACAATGAGCAGTTCTTC.

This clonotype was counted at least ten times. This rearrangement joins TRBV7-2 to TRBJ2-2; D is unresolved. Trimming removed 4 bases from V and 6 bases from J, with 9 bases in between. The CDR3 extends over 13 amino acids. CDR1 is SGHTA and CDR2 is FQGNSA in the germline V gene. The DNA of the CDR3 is TGTGCCAGCAGCTGGTGGGGTTCCGGGGAGCTGTTTTTT. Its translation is CASSWWGSGELFF. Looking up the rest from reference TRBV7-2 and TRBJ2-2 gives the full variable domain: GAGVSQSPSNKVTEKGKDVELRCDPISGHTALYWYRQSLGQGLEFLIYFQGNSAPDKSGLPSDRFSAERTGGSVSTLTIQRTQQEDSAVYLCASSWWGSGELFFGEGSRLTVL.

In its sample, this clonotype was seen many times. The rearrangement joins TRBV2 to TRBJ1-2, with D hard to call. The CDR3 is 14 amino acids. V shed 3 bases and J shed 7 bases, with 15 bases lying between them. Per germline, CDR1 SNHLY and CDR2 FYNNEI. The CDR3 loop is CASSDNRSQFGYTF. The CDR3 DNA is TGTGCCAGCAGTGATAACAGAAGCCAATTTGGCTACACCTTC.

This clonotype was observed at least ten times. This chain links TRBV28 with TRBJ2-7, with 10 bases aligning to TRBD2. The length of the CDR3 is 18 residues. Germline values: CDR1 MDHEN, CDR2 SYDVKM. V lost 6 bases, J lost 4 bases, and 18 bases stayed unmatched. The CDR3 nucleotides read TGTGCCAGCAGCCAAGCCGCTAGCGGGAGATCTGTGTGGTACGAGCAGTACTTC. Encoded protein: CASSQAASGRSVWYEQYF.

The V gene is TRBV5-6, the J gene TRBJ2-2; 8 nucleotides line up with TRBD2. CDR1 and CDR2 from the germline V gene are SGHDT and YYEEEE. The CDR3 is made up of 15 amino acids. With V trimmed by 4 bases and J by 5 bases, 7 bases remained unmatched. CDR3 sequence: CASSATGTRTGELFF. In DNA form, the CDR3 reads TGTGCCAGCAGCGCGACCGGGACTAGGACCGGGGAGCTGTTTTTT.

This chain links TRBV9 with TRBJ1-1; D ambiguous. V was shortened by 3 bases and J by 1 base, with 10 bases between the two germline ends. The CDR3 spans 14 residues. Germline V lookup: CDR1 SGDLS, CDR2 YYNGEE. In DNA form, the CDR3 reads TGTGCCAGCAGCGCAGTCGCAGGGAACACTGAAGCTTTCTTT. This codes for CASSAVAGNTEAFF.

The CDR3 here is CASTPGGTKNIQYF. DNA of the CDR3: TGTGCCAGCACCCCCGGGGGAACCAAAAACATTCAGTACTTC. J is TRBJ2-4 and V is TRBV28, with a tentative D call TRBD2 (6 bases). V gave up 7 bases and J gave up 2 bases, with 12 bases separating them. Germline CDR1 MDHEN, CDR2 SYDVKM. The CDR3 has 14 residues.

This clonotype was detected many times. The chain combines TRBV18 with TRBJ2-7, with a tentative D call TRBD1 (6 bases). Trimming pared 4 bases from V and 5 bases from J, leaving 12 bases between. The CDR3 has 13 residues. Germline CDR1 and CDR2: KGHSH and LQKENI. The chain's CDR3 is CASSRQESHEQYF. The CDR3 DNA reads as TGTGCCAGCTCACGACAGGAGTCCCACGAGCAGTACTTC.

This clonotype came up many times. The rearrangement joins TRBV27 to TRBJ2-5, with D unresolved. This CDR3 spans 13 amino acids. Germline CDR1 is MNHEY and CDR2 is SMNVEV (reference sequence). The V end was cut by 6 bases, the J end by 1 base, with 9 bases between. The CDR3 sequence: CASSIVFQETQYF. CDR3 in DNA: TGTGCCAGCAGCATAGTTTTCCAAGAGACCCAGTACTTC.

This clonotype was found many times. CDR3 nucleotide sequence: TGTGCCAGCAGTAAAGGGACAGGGGGTATATACCAAGAGACCCAGTACTTC. The encoded protein is CASSKGTGGIYQETQYF. This rearrangement joins TRBV6-1 to TRBJ2-5, with TRBD1 matching 11 bases. V gave up 5 bases and J gave up 0 bases; unmatched junction bases: 8. Germline V gives CDR1 MNHNS, CDR2 SASEGT. CDR3 length: 17 residues.